Listed below are T cell receptor beta chains from one sample, sequenced in a study of cytomegalovirus exposure and HLA in healthy donors. Libraries were prepared by immunoSEQ multiplex PCR; TCRdb keeps only in-frame clonotypes and omits some of them. The sample shows roughly 120,000 clones, 80% of them seen only once. The material sequenced was PBMCs. These receptors were taken from a man between 45 and 60 years old in good health and CMV-seronegative. The CDR3 runs from the conserved cysteine through the conserved F or W. D genes are given only for firm matches. Not all rows give a size; the values are once, few, many and, for expanded clones, a class.

D gene: TRBD2
clone size: NA
V gene: TRBV5-6
J gene: TRBJ2-7
CDR3 protein: CASSFGGGLEQYF
CDR3 DNA: TGTGCCAGCAGCTTCGGCGGGGGGCTCGAGCAGTACTTC

D gene: NA
clone size: NA
V gene: TRBV2
J gene: TRBJ2-5
CDR3 protein: CASSGEPPAGVGETQYF
CDR3 DNA: TGTGCCAGCAGTGGGGAGCCCCCCGCAGGGGTTGGTGAGACCCAGTACTTC

D gene: NA
clone size: NA
V gene: TRBV7-8
J gene: TRBJ1-4
CDR3 protein: CASSQGQNNEKLFF
CDR3 DNA: TGTGCCAGCAGTCAAGGACAGAATAATGAAAAACTGTTTTTT

D gene: TRBD1
clone size: once
V gene: TRBV18
J gene: TRBJ2-7
CDR3 protein: CASSVGTAYEQYF
CDR3 DNA: TGTGCCAGCTCCGTCGGGACAGCCTACGAGCAGTACTTC

D gene: NA
clone size: NA
V gene: TRBV11-3
J gene: TRBJ2-1
CDR3 protein: CASSLASASARNEQFF
CDR3 DNA: TGTGCCAGCAGCTTAGCATCGGCTAGCGCTAGAAATGAGCAGTTCTTC

D gene: TRBD2
clone size: NA
V gene: TRBV7-3
J gene: TRBJ2-1
CDR3 protein: CASSLLTSGGALPAYNEQFF
CDR3 DNA: TGTGCCAGCAGCCTATTGACTAGCGGGGGAGCCTTACCAGCCTACAATGAGCAGTTCTTC

D gene: TRBD1
clone size: NA
V gene: TRBV7-2
J gene: TRBJ1-5
CDR3 protein: CASSLAAGTGRGQPQHF
CDR3 DNA: TGTGCCAGCAGCTTAGCGGCCGGGACAGGGCGAGGTCAGCCCCAGCATTTT

D gene: NA
clone size: NA
V gene: TRBV5-1
J gene: TRBJ1-2
CDR3 protein: CASSLVGRKYGYTF
CDR3 DNA: TGCGCCAGCAGCTTGGTCGGCAGGAAATATGGCTACACCTTC

D gene: TRBD1
clone size: NA
V gene: TRBV5-1
J gene: TRBJ2-2
CDR3 protein: CASWANRGYTGELFF
CDR3 DNA: TGCGCCAGCTGGGCCAACAGGGGATACACCGGGGAGCTGTTTTTT

D gene: NA
clone size: NA
V gene: TRBV9
J gene: TRBJ1-3
CDR3 protein: CASSVAVSGNTIYF
CDR3 DNA: TGTGCCAGCAGCGTCGCGGTCTCTGGAAACACCATATATTTT

D gene: NA
clone size: NA
V gene: TRBV19
J gene: TRBJ1-1
CDR3 protein: CASRAEGNTEAFF
CDR3 DNA: TGTGCCAGTAGGGCCGAGGGGAACACTGAAGCTTTCTTT

D gene: NA
clone size: once
V gene: TRBV28
J gene: TRBJ1-2
CDR3 protein: CASNGSPRRGYGYTF
CDR3 DNA: TGTGCCAGCAATGGCAGCCCACGCCGGGGCTATGGCTACACCTTC

D gene: NA
clone size: NA
V gene: TRBV29-1
J gene: TRBJ2-7
CDR3 protein: CSVVSGTSYEQYF
CDR3 DNA: TGCAGCGTTGTATCAGGGACATCCTACGAGCAGTACTTC

D gene: TRBD1
clone size: NA
V gene: TRBV27
J gene: TRBJ1-1
CDR3 protein: CASSLSGTGGTEAFF
CDR3 DNA: TGTGCCAGCAGTTTATCCGGGACAGGGGGCACTGAAGCTTTCTTT

D gene: NA
clone size: NA
V gene: TRBV15
J gene: TRBJ2-7
CDR3 protein: CATSISLIQGKSSYEQYF
CDR3 DNA: TGTGCCACCAGCATAAGTTTGATACAGGGTAAAAGCTCCTACGAGCAGTACTTC

D gene: NA
clone size: NA
V gene: TRBV28
J gene: TRBJ1-5
CDR3 protein: CASSSQAKGRQHF
CDR3 DNA: TGTGCCAGCAGTAGTCAGGCGAAGGGGCGCCAGCATTTT

D gene: NA
clone size: NA
V gene: TRBV6-5
J gene: TRBJ1-4
CDR3 protein: CASRPWEAEKLFF
CDR3 DNA: TGTGCCAGCAGACCCTGGGAGGCTGAAAAACTGTTTTTT